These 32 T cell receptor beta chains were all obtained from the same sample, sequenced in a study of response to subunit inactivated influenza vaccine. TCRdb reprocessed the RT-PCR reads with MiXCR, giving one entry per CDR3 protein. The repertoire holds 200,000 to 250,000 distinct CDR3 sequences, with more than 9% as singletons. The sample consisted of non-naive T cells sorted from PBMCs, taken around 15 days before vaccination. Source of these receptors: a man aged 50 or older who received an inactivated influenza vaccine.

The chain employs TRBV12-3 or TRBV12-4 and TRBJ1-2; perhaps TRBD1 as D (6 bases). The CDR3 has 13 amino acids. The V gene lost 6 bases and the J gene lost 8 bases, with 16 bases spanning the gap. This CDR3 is CASSPTGSSGYTF. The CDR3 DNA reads TGTGCCAGCAGCCCCACAGGGAGTTCGGGCTACACCTTC.

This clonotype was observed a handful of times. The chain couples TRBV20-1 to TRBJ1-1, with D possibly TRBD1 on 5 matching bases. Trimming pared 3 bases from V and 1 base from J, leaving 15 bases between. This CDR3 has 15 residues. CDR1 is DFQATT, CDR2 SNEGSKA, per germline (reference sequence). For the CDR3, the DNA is TGCAGTGCTAGGTTTGGGGGAGTGGGGAACACTGAAGCTTTCTTT. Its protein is CSARFGGVGNTEAFF.

CDR3 in amino acids: CSASGTSGGSYEQYF. The CDR3 DNA reads as TGCAGTGCTAGCGGGACTAGCGGGGGATCCTACGAGCAGTACTTC. The V and J genes are TRBV20-1 and TRBJ2-7, with 14 positions matching TRBD2. CDR1 and CDR2 (germline): DFQATT, SNEGSKA (reference sequence). CDR3 size: 15 residues. V was clipped by 3 bases and J by 1 base; unmatched bases: 2.

The DNA for the CDR3 is TGTGCCACCAGCAGAGAACGCGTCCTCACGGGTGAAAAACTGTTTTTT. Its protein is CATSRERVLTGEKLFF. J is TRBJ1-4 and V is TRBV15; unclear D gene. Germline V CDR1 and CDR2: LNHNV, YYDKDF (reference sequence). The CDR3 runs 16 residues. V shed 0 bases and J shed 7 bases, with 15 bases lying between them.

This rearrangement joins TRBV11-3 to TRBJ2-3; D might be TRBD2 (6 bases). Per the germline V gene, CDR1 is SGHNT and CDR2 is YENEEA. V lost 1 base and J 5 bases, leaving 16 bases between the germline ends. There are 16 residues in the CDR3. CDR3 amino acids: CASSLGLSGPGDTQYF. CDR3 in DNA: TGTGCCAGCAGCTTAGGTCTAAGCGGGCCCGGAGATACGCAGTATTTT.

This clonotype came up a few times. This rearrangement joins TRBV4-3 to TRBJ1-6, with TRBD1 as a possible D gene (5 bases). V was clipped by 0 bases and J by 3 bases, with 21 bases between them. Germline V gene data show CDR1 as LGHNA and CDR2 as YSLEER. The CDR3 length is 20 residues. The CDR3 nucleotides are TGCGCCAGCAGCCAAGAGGTTAACCGTGGGATTGGGGGCTATAATTCACCCCTCCACTTT. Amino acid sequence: CASSQEVNRGIGGYNSPLHF.

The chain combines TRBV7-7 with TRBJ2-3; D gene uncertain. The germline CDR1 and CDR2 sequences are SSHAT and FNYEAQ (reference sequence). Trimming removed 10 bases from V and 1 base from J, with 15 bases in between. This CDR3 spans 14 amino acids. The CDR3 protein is CATKRDVGTDTQYF. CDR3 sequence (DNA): TGTGCCACCAAGCGCGATGTCGGCACAGATACGCAGTATTTT.

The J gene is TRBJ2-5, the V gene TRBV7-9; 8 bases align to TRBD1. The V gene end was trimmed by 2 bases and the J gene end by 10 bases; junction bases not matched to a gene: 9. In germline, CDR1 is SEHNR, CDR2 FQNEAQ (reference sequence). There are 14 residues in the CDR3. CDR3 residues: CASSLFSGQVDQYF. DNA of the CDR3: TGTGCCAGCAGCTTATTTTCGGGACAGGTAGACCAGTACTTC.

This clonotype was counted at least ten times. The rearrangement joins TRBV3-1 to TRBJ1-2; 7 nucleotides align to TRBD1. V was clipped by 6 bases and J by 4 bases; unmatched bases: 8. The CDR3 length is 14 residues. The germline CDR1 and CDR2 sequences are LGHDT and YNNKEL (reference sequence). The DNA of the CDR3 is TGTGCCAGCAGTCCAACGACAGGGCGCTATGGCTACACCTTC. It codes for CASSPTTGRYGYTF. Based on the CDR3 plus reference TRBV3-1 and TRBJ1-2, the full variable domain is DTAVSQTPKYLVTQMGNDKSIKCEQNLGHDTMYWYKQDSKKFLKIMFSYNNKELIINETVPNRFSPKSPDKAHLNLHINSLELGDSAVYFCASSPTTGRYGYTFGSGTRLTVV.

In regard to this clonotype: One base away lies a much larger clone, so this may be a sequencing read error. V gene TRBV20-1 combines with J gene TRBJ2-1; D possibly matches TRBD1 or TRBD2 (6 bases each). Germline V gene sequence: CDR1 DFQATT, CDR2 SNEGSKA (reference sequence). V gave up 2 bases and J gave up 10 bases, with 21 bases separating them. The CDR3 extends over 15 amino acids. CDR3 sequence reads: CSARNSGGPGKEQFF. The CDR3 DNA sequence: TGCAGTGCTAGAAATTCCGGGGGCCCAGGCAAAGAGCAGTTCTTC.

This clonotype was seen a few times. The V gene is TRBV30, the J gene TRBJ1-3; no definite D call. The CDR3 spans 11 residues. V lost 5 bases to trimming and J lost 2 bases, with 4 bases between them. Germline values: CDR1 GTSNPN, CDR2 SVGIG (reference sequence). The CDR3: CAWGAGNTIYF. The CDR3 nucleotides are TGTGCCTGGGGGGCTGGAAACACCATATATTTT.

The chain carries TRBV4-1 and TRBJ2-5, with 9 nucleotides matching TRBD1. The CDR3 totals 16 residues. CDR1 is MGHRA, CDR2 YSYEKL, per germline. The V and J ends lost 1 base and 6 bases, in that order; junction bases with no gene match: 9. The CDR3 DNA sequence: TGCGCCAGCAGCCAAGGATCCGGGACAGGGCAGAAGACCCAGTACTTC. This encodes CASSQGSGTGQKTQYF.

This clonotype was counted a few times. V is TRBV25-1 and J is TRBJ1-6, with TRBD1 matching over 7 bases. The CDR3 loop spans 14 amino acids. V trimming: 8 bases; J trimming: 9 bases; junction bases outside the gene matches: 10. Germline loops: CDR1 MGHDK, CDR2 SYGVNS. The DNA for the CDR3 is TGTGCCAGCCAGCCACAGGGGCCGGGTTCACCCCTCCACTTT. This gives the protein CASQPQGPGSPLHF.

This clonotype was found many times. CDR3 in amino acids: CATSDKTDTQYF. CDR3 coding DNA: TGTGCCACCAGTGATAAGACAGATACGCAGTATTTT. The gene calls are TRBV24-1 and TRBJ2-3; the D is unclear. The CDR3 runs 12 residues. V gave up 3 bases and J gave up 3 bases, with 3 bases separating them. From germline, CDR1 is KGHDR and CDR2 SFDVKD.

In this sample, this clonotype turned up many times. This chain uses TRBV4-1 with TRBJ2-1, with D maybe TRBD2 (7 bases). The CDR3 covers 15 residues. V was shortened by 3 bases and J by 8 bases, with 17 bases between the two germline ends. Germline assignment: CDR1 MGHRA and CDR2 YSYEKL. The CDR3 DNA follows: TGCGCCAGCAGCCACCGGGCGGGGGCAGGGGATGAGCAGTTCTTC. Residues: CASSHRAGAGDEQFF.

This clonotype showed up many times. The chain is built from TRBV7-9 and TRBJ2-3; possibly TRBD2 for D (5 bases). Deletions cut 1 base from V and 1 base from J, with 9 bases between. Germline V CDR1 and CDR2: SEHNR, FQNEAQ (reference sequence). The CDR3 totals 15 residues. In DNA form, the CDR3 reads TGTGCCAGCAGCTTAGGGACTTACGGCACAGATACGCAGTATTTT. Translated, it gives CASSLGTYGTDTQYF.

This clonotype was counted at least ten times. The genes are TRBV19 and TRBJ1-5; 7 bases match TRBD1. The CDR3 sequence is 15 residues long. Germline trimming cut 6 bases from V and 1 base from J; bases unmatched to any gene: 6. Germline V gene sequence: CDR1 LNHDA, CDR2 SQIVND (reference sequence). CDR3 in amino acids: CASRSTGQSNQPQHF. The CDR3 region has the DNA TGTGCCAGTAGATCGACAGGGCAGAGCAATCAGCCCCAGCATTTT.

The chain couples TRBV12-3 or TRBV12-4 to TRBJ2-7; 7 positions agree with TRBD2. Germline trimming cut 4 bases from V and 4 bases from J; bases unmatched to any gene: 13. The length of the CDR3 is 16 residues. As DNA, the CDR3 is TGTGCCAGCAGTTCTTGGCCCGGGACTACATGGTACGAGCAGTACTTC. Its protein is CASSSWPGTTWYEQYF.

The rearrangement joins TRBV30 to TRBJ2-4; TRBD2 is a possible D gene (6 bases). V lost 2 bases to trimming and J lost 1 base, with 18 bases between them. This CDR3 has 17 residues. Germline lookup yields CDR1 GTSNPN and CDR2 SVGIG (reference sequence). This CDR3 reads CAWSRAGIMLAKNIQYF. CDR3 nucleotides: TGTGCCTGGAGTCGGGCGGGAATCATGCTGGCCAAAAACATTCAGTACTTC.

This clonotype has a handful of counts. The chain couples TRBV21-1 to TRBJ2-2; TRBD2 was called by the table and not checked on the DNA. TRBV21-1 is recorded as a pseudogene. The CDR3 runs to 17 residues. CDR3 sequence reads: CASQDQKASCNTGELFF. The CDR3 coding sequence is TGTGCCAGCCAGGACCAAAAGGCTAGCTGTAACACCGGGGAGCTGTTTTTT.

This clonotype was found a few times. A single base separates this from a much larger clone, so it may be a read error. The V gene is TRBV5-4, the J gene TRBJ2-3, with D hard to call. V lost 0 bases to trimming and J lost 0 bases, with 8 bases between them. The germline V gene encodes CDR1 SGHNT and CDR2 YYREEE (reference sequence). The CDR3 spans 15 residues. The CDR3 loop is CASSLGSYSTDTQYF. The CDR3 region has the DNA TGTGCCAGCAGCTTGGGGTCATATAGCACAGATACGCAGTATTTT.

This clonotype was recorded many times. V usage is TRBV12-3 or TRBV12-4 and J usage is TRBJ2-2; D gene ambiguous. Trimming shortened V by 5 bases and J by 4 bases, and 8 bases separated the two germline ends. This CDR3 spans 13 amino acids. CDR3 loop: CASSNLATGELFF. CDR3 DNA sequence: TGTGCCAGCAGTAATCTGGCCACCGGGGAGCTGTTTTTT.

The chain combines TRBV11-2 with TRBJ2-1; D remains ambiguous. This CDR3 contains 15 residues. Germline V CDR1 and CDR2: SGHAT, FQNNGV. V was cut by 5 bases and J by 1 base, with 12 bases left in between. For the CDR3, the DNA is TGTGCCAGCAGCCCAGAGATACATTCCTACAATGAGCAGTTCTTC. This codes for CASSPEIHSYNEQFF.

CDR3 protein: CASSQPEDTEAFF. CDR3 DNA: TGTGCCAGCAGTCAACCCGAGGACACTGAAGCTTTCTTT. The chain links TRBV12-3 or TRBV12-4 to TRBJ1-1; D is unresolved. Trimming cost V 5 bases and J 3 bases, with 10 bases left between them. The CDR3 has 13 amino acids.

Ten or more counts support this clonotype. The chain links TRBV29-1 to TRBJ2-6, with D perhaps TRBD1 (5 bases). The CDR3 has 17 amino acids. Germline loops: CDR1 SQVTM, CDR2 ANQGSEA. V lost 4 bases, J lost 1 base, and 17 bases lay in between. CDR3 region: CSVGPGSFFSGANVLTF. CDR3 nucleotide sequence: TGCAGCGTTGGACCAGGGTCCTTCTTTTCTGGGGCCAACGTCCTGACTTTC.

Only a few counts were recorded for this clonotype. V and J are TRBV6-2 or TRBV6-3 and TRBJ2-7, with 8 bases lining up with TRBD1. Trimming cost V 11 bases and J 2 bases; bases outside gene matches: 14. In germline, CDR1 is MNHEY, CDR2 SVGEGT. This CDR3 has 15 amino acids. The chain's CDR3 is CACAPGDRITYEQYF. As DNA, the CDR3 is TGTGCCTGCGCCCCGGGGGACAGGATCACCTACGAGCAGTACTTC.

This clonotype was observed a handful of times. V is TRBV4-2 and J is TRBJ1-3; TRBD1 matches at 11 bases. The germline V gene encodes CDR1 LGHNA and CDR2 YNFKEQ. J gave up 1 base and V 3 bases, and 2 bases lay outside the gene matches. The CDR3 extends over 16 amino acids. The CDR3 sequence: CASSQDRGPSGNTIYF. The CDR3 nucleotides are TGTGCCAGCAGCCAGGACAGGGGGCCTTCTGGAAACACCATATATTTT.

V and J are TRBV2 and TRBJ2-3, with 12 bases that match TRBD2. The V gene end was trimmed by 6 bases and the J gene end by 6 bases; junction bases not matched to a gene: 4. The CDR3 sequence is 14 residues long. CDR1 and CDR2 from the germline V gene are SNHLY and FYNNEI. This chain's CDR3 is CASRRLAGVDTQYF. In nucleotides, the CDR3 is TGTGCCAGCAGACGACTAGCGGGAGTGGATACGCAGTATTTT.

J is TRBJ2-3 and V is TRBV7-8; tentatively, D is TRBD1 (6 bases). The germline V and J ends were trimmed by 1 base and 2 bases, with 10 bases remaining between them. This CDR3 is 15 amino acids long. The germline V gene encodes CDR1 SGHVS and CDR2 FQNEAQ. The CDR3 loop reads CASSLEYRATDTQYF. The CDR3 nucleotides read TGTGCCAGCAGCTTAGAGTACAGGGCCACAGATACGCAGTATTTT.

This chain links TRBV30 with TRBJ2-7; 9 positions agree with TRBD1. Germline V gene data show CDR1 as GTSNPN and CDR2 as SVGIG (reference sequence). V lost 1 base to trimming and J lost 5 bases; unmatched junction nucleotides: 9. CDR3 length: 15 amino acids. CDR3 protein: CAWSAGQGEFNEQYF. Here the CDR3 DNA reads TGTGCCTGGAGTGCGGGACAGGGAGAGTTTAACGAGCAGTACTTC.

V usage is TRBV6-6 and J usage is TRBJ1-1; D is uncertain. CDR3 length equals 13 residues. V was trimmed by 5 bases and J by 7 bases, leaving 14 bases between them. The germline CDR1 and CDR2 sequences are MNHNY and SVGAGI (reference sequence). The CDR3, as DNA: TGTGCCAGCAGTCCGATCGACGGGATTGAAGCTTTCTTT. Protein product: CASSPIDGIEAFF.

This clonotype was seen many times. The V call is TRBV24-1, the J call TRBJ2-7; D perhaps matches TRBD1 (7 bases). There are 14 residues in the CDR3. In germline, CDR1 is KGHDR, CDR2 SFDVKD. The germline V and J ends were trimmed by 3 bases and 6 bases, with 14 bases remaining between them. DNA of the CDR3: TGTGCCACCAGTGATCTCGGAGGGGGCGGCGAGCAGTACTTC. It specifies CATSDLGGGGEQYF.